This T cell receptor beta chain was recovered during a study of blood T cell repertoires in COVID-19. Study in general: The United States, Italy and Spain were the sources of the acute and convalescent COVID-19 samples.

The table came from immunoSEQ multiplex PCR; TCRdb's copy has only in-frame clones and leaves some out. There are about 260,000 clones in the sample; about 88% occur only once, and 11% lies in the top ten. The sequenced material came from peripheral blood. This receptor was obtained from a woman in her thirties with COVID-19, enrolled during active disease.

The CDR3 sequence is CASSPRAGERETQYF. CDR3 nucleotide sequence: TGTGCCAGCAGCCCCCGCGCAGGGGAGCGAGAGACCCAGTACTTC. The V gene is TRBV7-6, the J gene TRBJ2-5; tentatively, D is TRBD1 (6 bases). From germline, CDR1 is SGHVS and CDR2 FNYEAQ. The ends were cut back, 5 bases at V and 4 bases at J, with 17 bases in the middle. The CDR3 runs 15 residues.